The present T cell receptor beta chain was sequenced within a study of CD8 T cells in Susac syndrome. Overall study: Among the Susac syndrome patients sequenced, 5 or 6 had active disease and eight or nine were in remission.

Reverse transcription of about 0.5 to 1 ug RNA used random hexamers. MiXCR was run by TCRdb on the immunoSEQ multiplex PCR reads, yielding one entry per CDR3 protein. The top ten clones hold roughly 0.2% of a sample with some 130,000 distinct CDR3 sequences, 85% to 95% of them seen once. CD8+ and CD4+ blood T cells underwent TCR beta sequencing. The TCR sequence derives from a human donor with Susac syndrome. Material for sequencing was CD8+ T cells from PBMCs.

The CDR3 nucleotides are TGTGCCAGCAGCCCAGACGGCGACATCGAGCAGTACTTC. Its translation: CASSPDGDIEQYF. The V call is TRBV4-2, the J call TRBJ2-7; unclear D gene. The CDR3 runs 13 residues. Germline loops: CDR1 LGHNA, CDR2 YNFKEQ. The germline V and J ends were trimmed by 4 bases and 6 bases, with 13 bases remaining between them.